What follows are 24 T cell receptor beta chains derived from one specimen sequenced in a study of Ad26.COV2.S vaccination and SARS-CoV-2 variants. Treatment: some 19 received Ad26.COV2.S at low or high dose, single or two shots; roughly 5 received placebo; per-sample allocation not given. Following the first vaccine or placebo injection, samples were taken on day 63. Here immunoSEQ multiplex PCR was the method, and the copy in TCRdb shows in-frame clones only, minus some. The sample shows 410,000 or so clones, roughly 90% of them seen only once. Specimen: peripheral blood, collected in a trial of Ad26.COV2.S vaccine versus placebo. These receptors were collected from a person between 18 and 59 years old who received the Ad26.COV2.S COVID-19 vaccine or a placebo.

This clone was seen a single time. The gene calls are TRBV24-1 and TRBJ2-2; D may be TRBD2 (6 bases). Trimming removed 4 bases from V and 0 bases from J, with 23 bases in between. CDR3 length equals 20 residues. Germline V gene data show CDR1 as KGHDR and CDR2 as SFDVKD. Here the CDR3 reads CATSDQKGLTLGSNTGELFF. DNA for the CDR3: TGTGCCACCAGTGACCAGAAAGGACTAACCCTAGGGTCGAACACCGGGGAGCTGTTTTTT.

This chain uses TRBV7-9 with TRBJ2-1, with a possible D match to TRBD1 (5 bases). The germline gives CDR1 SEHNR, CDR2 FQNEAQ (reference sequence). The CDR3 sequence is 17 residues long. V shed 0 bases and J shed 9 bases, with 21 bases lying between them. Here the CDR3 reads CASSLAGWGREKAEQFF. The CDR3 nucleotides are TGTGCCAGCAGCTTAGCAGGCTGGGGCAGGGAAAAGGCTGAGCAGTTCTTC.

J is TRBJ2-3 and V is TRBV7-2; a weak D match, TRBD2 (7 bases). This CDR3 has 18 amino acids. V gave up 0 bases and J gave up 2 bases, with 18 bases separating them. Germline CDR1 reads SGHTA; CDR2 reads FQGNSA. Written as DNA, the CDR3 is TGTGCCAGCAGCTTAGCGCCCCCATCGGGGGGCCCCACAGATACGCAGTATTTT. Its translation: CASSLAPPSGGPTDTQYF.

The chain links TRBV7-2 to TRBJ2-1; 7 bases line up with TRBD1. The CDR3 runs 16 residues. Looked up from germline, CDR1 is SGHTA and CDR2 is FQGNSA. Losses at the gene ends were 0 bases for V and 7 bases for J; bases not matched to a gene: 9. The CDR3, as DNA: TGTGCCAGCAGCTTAGCGTTAGGGGGCCCAGGGAATGAGCAGTTCTTC. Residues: CASSLALGGPGNEQFF. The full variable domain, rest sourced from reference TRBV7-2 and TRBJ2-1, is GAGVSQSPSNKVTEKGKDVELRCDPISGHTALYWYRQSLGQGLEFLIYFQGNSAPDKSGLPSDRFSAERTGGSVSTLTIQRTQQEDSAVYLCASSLALGGPGNEQFFGPGTRLTVL.

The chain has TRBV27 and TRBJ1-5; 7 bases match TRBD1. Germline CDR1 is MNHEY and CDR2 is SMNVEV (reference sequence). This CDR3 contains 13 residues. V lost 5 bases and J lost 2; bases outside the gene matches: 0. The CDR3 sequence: CASSTGGNQPQHF. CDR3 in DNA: TGTGCCAGCAGTACAGGGGGCAATCAGCCCCAGCATTTT.

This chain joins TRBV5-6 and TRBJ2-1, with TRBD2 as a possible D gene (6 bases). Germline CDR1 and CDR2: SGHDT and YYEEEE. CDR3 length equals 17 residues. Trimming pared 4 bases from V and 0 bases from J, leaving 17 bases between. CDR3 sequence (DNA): TGTGCCAGCAGCACTGGGCTTCGGGGGTTCTCCTACAATGAGCAGTTCTTC. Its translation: CASSTGLRGFSYNEQFF.

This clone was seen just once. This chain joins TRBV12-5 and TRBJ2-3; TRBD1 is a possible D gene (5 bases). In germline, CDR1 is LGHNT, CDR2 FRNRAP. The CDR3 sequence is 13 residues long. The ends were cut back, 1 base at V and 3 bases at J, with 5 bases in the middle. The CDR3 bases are TGTGCTAGTGGTTTGGCAGGGACAGATACGCAGTATTTT. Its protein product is CASGLAGTDTQYF.

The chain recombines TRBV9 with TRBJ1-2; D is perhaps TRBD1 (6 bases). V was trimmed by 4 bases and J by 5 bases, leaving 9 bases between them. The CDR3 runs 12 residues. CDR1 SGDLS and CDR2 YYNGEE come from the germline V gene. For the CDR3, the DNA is TGTGCCAGCAGCATACAGGGTTATGGCTACACCTTC. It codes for CASSIQGYGYTF.

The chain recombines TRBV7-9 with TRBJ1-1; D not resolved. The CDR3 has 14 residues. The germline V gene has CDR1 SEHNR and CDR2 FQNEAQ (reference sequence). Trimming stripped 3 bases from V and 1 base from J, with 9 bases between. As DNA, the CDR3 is TGTGCCAGCAGCTTGGCAGGATGGAACACTGAAGCTTTCTTT. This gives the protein CASSLAGWNTEAFF. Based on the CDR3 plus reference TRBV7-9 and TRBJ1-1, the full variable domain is DTGVSQNPRHKITKRGQNVTFRCDPISEHNRLYWYRQTLGQGPEFLTYFQNEAQLEKSRLLSDRFSAERPKGSFSTLEIQRTEQGDSAMYLCASSLAGWNTEAFFGQGTRLTVV.

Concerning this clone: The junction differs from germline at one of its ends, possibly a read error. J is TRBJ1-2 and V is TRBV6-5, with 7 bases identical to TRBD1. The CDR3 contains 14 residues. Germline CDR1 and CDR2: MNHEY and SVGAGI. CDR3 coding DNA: TGTGTCAGCACTTCAGGGGGGGAAGACTATGGCTACACCTTC. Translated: CVSTSGGEDYGYTF.

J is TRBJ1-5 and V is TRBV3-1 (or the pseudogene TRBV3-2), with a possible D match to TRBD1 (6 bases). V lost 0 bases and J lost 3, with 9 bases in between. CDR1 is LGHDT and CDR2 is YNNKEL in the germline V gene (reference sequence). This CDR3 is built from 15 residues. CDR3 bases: TGTGCCAGCAGCCAAGAAGTGGGGGCCAATCAGCCCCAGCATTTT. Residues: CASSQEVGANQPQHF.

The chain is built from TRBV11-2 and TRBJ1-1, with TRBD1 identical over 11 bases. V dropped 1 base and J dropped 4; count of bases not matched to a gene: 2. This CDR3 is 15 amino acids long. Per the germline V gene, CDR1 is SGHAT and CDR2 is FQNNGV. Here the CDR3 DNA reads TGTGCCAGCAGCTTAGGGACAGGGGGCTCCACTGAAGCTTTCTTT. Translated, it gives CASSLGTGGSTEAFF.

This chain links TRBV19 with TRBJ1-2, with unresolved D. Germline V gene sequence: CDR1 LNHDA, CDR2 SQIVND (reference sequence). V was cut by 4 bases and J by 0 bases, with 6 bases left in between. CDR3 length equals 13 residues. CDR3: CASSSAPNYGYTF. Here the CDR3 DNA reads TGTGCCAGTAGTAGCGCACCTAACTATGGCTACACCTTC.

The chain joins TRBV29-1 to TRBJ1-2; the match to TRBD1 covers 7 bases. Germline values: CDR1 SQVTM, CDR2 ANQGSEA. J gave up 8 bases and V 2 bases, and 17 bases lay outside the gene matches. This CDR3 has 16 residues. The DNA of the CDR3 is TGCAGCGTTGAAACTCCGGCGGACTTCAGGGGGTACGGCTACACCTTC. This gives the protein CSVETPADFRGYGYTF.

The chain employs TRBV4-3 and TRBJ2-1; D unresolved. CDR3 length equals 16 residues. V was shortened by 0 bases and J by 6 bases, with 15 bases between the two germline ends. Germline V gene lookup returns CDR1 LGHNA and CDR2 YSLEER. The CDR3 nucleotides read TGCGCCAGCAGCCAAGATCGGTTTCGAGAGACCAATGAGCAGTTCTTC. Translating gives CASSQDRFRETNEQFF.

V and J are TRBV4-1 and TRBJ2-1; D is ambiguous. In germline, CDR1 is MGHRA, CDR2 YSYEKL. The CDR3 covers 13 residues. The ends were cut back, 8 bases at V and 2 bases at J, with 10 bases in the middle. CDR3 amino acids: CASGIGTYNEQFF. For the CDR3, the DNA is TGCGCCAGCGGTATAGGAACCTACAATGAGCAGTTCTTC.

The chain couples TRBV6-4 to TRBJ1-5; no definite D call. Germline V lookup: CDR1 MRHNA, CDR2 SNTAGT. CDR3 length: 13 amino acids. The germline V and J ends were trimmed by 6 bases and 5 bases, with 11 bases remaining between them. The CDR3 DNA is TGTGCCAGCAGACGGGAGGCTGATCAGCCCCAGCATTTT. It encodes CASRREADQPQHF.

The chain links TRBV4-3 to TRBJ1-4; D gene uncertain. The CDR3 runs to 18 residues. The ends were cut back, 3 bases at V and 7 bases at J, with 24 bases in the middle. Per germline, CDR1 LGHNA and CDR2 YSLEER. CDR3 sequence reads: CASSHSDTVAAWGEKLFF. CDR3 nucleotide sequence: TGCGCCAGCAGCCATTCGGATACTGTCGCCGCGTGGGGTGAAAAACTGTTTTTT.

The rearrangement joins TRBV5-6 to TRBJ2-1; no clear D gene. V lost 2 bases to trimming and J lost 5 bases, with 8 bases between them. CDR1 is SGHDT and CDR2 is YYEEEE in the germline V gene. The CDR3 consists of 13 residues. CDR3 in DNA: TGTGCCAGCAGCTTAGAGACCCACAATGAGCAGTTCTTC. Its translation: CASSLETHNEQFF.

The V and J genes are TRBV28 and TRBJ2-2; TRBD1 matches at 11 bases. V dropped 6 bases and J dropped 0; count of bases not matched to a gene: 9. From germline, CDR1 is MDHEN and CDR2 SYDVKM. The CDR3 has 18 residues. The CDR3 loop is CASSPDRGLSANTGELFF. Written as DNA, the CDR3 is TGTGCCAGCAGCCCGGACAGGGGGCTCTCCGCGAACACCGGGGAGCTGTTTTTT.

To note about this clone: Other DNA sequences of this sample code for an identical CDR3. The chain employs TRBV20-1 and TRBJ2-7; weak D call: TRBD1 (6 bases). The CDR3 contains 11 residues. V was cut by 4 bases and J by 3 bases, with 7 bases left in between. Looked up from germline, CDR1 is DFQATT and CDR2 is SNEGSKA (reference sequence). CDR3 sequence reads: CSAIRGYEQYF. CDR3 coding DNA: TGCAGTGCTATCAGGGGCTACGAGCAGTACTTC.

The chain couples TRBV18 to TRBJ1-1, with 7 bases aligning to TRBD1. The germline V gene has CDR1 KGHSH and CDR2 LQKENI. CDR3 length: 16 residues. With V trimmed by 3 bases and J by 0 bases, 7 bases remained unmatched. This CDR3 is CASSPTGNVMNTEAFF. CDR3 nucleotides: TGTGCCAGCTCACCGACAGGGAACGTAATGAACACTGAAGCTTTCTTT. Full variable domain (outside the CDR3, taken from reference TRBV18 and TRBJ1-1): NAGVMQNPRHLVRRRGQEARLRCSPMKGHSHVYWYRQLPEEGLKFMVYLQKENIIDESGMPKERFSAEFPKEGPSILRIQQVVRGDSAAYFCASSPTGNVMNTEAFFGQGTRLTVV.

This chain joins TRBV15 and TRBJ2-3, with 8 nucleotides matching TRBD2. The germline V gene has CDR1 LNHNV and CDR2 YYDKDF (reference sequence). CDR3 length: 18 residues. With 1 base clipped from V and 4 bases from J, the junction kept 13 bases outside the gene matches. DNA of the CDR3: TGTGCCACCAGCAGAGTAGGGATCGGGGGGGGGCTGGCAGATACGCAGTATTTT. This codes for CATSRVGIGGGLADTQYF.

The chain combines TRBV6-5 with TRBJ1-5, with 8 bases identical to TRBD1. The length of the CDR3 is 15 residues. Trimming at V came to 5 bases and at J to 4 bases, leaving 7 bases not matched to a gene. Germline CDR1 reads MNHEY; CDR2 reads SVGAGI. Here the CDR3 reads CASSRQGQGNQPQHF. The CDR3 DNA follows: TGTGCCAGCAGTAGACAAGGACAGGGTAATCAGCCCCAGCATTTT.